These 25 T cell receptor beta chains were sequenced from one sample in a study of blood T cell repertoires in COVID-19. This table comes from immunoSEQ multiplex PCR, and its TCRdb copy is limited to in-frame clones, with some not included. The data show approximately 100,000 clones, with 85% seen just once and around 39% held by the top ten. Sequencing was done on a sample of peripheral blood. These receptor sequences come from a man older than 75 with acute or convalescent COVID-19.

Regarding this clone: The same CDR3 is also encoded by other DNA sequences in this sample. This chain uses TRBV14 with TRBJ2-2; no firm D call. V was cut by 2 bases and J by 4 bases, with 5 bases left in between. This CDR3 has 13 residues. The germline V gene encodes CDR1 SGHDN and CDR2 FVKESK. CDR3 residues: CASSQLSTGELFF. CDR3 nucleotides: TGTGCCAGCAGCCAACTAAGCACCGGGGAGCTGTTTTTT.

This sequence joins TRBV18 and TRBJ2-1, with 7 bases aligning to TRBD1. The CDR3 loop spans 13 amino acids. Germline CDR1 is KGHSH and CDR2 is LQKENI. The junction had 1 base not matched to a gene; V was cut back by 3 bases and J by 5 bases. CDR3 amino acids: CASSPDRNNEQFF. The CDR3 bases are TGTGCCAGCTCACCGGACAGGAACAATGAGCAGTTCTTC.

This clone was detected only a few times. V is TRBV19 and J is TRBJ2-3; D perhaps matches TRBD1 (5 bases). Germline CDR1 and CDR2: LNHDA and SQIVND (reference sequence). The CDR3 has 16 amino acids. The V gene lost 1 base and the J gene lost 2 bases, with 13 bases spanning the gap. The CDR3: CASSIGRQTLTDTQYF. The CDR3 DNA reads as TGTGCCAGTAGTATAGGCCGACAGACACTCACAGATACGCAGTATTTT.

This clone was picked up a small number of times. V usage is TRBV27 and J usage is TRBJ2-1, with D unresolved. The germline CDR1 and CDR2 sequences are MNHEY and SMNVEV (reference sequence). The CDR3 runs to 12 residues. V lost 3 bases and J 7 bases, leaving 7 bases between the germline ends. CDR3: CASSFSANEQFF. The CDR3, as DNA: TGTGCCAGCAGTTTTTCAGCGAATGAGCAGTTCTTC.

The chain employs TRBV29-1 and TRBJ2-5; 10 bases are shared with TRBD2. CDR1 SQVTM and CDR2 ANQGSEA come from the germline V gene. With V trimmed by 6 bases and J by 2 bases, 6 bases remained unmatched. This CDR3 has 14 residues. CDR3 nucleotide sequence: TGCAGCGTCACGGGACTAGCGCTACAAGAGACCCAGTACTTC. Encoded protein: CSVTGLALQETQYF.

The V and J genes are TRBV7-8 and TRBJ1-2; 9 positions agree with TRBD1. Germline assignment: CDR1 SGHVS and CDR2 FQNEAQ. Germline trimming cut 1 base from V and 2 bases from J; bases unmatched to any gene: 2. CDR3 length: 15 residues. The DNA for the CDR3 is TGTGCCAGCAGCTTAGTCGGGACAGGGAACTATGGCTACACCTTC. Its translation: CASSLVGTGNYGYTF.

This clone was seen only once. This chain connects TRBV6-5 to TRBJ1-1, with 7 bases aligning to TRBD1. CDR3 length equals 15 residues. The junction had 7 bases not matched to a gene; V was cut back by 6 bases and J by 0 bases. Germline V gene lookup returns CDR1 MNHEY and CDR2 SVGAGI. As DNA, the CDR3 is TGTGCCAGCAGCGGGACAGAGAGAGTGAACACTGAAGCTTTCTTT. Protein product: CASSGTERVNTEAFF.

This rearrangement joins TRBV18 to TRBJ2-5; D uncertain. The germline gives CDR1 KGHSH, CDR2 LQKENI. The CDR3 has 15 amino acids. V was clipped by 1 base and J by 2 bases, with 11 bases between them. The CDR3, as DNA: TGTGCCAGCTCACCACTTGACTCCCTACAAGAGACCCAGTACTTC. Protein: CASSPLDSLQETQYF.

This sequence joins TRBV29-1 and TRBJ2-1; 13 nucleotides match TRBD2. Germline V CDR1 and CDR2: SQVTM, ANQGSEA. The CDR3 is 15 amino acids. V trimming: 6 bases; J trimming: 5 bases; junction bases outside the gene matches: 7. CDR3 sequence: CSVPGTSGTHNEQFF. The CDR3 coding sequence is TGCAGCGTCCCCGGGACTAGCGGGACTCACAATGAGCAGTTCTTC.

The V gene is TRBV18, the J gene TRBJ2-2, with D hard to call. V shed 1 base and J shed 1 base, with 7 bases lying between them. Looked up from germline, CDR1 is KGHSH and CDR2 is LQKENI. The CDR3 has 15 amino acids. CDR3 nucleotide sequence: TGTGCCAGCTCACCACTAAAAAAGAACACCGGGGAGCTGTTTTTT. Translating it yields CASSPLKKNTGELFF.

The CDR3 sequence is CASSPQGDTQYF. The CDR3 DNA follows: TGTGCCAGCAGTCCACAGGGAGATACGCAGTATTTT. The V and J genes are TRBV27 and TRBJ2-3, with a weak D call TRBD1 (6 bases). Looked up from germline, CDR1 is MNHEY and CDR2 is SMNVEV (reference sequence). The CDR3 has 12 amino acids. Trimming stripped 5 bases from V and 5 bases from J, with 8 bases between.

DNA for the CDR3: TGTGCCAGCAGTGCTCCGACAGCAACTAATGAAAAACTGTTTTTT. Translation: CASSAPTATNEKLFF. The J gene is TRBJ1-4, the V gene TRBV28; TRBD1 might be the D (5 bases). The CDR3 consists of 15 residues. V lost 5 bases to trimming and J lost 0 bases, with 10 bases between them. From germline, CDR1 is MDHEN and CDR2 SYDVKM. Variable domain in full (rest from reference TRBV28 and TRBJ1-4): DVKVTQSSRYLVKRTGEKVFLECVQDMDHENMFWYRQDPGLGLRLIYFSYDVKMKEKGDIPEGYSVSREKKERFSLILESASTNQTSMYLCASSAPTATNEKLFFGSGTQLSVL.

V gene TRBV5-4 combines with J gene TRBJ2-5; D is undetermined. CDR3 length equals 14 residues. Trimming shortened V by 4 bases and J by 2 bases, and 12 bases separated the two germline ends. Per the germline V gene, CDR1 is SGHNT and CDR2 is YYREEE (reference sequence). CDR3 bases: TGTGCCAGCAGCCGCACGGCGGAGCAAGAGACCCAGTACTTC. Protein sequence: CASSRTAEQETQYF.

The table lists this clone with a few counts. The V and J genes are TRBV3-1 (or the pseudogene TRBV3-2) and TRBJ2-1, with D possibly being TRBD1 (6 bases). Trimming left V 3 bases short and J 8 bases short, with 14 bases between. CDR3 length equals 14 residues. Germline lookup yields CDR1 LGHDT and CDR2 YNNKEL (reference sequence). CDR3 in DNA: TGTGCCAGCAGCCATTCAACAGGGATGGATGAGCAGTTCTTC. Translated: CASSHSTGMDEQFF.

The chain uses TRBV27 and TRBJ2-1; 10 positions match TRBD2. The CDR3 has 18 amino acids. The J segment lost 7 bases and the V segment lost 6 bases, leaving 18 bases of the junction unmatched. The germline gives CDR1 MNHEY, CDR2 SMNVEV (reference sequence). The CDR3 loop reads CASSLKRIAGGGINEQFF. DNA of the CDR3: TGTGCCAGCAGCCTTAAGAGGATAGCGGGAGGAGGTATAAATGAGCAGTTCTTC.

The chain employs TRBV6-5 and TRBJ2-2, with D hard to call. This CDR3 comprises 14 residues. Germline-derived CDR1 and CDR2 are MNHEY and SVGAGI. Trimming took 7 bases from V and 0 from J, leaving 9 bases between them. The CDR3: CASTPGPNTGELFF. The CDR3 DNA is TGTGCCAGCACCCCAGGCCCGAACACCGGGGAGCTGTTTTTT.

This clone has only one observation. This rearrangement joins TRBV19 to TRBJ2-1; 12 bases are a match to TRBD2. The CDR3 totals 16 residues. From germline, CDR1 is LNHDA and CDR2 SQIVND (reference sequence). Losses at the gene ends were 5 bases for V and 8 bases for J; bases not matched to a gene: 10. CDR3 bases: TGTGCCAGTAGTTCGACGACTAGCGGGAGAAGGGATGAGCAGTTCTTC. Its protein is CASSSTTSGRRDEQFF.

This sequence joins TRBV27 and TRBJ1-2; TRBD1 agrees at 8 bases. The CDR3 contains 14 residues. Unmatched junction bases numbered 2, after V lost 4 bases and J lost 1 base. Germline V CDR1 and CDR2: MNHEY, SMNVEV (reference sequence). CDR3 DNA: TGTGCCAGCAGTTACGGACAGGGTAACTATGGCTACACCTTC. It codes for CASSYGQGNYGYTF.

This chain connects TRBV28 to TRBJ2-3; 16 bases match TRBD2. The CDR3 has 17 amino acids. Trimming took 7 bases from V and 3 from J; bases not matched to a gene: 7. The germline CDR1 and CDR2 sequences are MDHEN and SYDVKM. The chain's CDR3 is CASNPGLAGGGTDTQYF. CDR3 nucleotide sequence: TGTGCCAGCAACCCGGGACTAGCGGGAGGGGGGACAGATACGCAGTATTTT.

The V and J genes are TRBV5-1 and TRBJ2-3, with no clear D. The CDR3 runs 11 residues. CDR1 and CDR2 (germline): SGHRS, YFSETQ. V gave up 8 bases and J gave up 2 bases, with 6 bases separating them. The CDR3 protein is CASGDTDTQYF. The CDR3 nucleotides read TGCGCCAGTGGAGACACAGATACGCAGTATTTT.

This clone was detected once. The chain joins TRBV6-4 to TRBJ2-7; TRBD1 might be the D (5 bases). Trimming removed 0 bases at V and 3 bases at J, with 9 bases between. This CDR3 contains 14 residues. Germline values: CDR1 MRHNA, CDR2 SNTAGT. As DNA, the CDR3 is TGTGCCAGCAGTGACTCGGACACTTACTACGAGCAGTACTTC. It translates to CASSDSDTYYEQYF.

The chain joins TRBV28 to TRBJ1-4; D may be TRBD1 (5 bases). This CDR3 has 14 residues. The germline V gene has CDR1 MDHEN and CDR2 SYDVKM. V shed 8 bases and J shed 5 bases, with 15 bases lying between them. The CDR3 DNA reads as TGTGCCAGCTTAAAGGGGTTGACAAATGAAAAACTGTTTTTT. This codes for CASLKGLTNEKLFF. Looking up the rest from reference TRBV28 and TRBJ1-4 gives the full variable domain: DVKVTQSSRYLVKRTGEKVFLECVQDMDHENMFWYRQDPGLGLRLIYFSYDVKMKEKGDIPEGYSVSREKKERFSLILESASTNQTSMYLCASLKGLTNEKLFFGSGTQLSVL.

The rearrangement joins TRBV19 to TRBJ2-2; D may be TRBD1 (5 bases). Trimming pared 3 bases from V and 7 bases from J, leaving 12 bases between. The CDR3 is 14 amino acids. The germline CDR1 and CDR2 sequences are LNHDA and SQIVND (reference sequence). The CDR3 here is CASSIAGYGGELFF. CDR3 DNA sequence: TGTGCCAGTAGTATCGCAGGGTACGGCGGGGAGCTGTTTTTT.

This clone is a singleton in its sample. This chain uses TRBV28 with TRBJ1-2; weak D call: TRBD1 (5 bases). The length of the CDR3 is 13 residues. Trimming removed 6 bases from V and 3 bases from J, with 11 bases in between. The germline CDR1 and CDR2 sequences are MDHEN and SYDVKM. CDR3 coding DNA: TGTGCCAGCAGAGAGACAGACTACTATGGCTACACCTTC. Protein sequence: CASRETDYYGYTF.

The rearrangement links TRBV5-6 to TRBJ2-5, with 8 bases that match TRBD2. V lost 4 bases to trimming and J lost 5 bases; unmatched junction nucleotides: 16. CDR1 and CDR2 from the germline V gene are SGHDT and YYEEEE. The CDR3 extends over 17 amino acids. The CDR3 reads CASSPLGAGGDWETQYF. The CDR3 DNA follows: TGTGCCAGCAGCCCTCTGGGGGCGGGAGGTGACTGGGAGACCCAGTACTTC.